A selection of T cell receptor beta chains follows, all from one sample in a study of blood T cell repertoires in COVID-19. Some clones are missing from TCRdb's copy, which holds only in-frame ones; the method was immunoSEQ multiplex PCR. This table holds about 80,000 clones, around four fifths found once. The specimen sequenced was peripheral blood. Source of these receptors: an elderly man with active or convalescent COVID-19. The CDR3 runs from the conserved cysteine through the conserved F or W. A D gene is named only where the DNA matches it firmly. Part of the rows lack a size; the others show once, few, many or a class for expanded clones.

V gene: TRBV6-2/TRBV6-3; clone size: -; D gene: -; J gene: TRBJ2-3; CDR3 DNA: TGTGCCAGCAGTCGGACAGCTAGCACAGATACGCAGTATTTT; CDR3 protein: CASSRTASTDTQYF
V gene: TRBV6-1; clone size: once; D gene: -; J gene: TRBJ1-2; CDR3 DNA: TGTGCCAGCAGTGAAAGCGGGACAACTATAAATATTTATGGCTACACCTTC; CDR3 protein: CASSESGTTINIYGYTF
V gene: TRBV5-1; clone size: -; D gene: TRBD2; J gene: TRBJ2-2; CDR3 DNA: TGCGCCAGCAGGCAGGGGACTAGCGGGAGCGGCACCGGGGAGCTGTTTTTT; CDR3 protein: CASRQGTSGSGTGELFF
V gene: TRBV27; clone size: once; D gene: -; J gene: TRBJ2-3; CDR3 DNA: TGTGCCAGCAGTTTAGAAGGGGGGGGTTTCACAGATACGCAGTATTTT; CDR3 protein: CASSLEGGGFTDTQYF
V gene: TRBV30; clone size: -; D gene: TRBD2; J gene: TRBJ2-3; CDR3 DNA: TGTGCCTGGAGCCCGACTAGCGGAAGCACAGATACGCAGTATTTT; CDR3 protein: CAWSPTSGSTDTQYF
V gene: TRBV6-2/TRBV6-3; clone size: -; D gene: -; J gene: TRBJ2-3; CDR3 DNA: TGTGCCAGCAGTTCCGCAGCTAGCCGGGTGGACGGTACGCAGTATTTT; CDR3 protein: CASSSAASRVDGTQYF
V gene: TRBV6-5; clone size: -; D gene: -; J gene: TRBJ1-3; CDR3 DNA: TGTGCCAGCAGTTACCAGGCAGGGTCTGGAAACACCATATATTTT; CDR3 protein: CASSYQAGSGNTIYF
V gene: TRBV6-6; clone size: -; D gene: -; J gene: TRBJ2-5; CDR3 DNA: TGTGCCAGCAGTTACAGTTCGACTAGAAAAGAGACCCAGTACTTC; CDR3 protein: CASSYSSTRKETQYF
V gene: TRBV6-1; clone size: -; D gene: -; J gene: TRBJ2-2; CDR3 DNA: TGTGCCAGCAGTGACAGGGTCATCACCGGGGAGCTGTTTTTT; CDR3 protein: CASSDRVITGELFF
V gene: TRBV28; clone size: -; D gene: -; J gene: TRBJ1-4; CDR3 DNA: TGTGCCACGGGGTATGCAACTAATGAAAAACTGTTTTTT; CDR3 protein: CATGYATNEKLFF
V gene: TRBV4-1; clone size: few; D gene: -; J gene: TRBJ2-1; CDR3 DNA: TGCGCCAGCAGCCAAGATGGCTGGAGCTCCTACAATGAGCAGTTCTTC; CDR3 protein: CASSQDGWSSYNEQFF
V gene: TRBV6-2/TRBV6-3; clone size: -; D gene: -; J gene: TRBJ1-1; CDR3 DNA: TGTGCCAGCAGTTACTCGAGCCGGACATGGGGTTTCTTT; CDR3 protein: CASSYSSRTWGFF
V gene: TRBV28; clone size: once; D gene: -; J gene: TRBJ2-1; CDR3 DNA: TGTGCCAGCAGTTTATGGGGAAACGGGAGAAGCTCCTACAATGAGCAGTTCTTC; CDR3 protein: CASSLWGNGRSSYNEQFF
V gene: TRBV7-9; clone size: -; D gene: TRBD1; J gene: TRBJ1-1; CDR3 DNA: TGTGCCAGCAGCTTAGGGGACAGGGGGCCTAAAACTGAAGCTTTCTTT; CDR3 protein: CASSLGDRGPKTEAFF
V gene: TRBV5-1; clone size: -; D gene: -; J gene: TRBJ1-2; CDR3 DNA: TGCGCCAGCAGCCCGGACGGAGGGTCACGGGGCTACACCTTC; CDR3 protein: CASSPDGGSRGYTF
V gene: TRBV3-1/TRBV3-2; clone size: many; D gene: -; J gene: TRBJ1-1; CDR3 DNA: TGTGCCAGCAGCCAAGGGGTACAGGGGAACACTGAAGCTTTCTTT; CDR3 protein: CASSQGVQGNTEAFF
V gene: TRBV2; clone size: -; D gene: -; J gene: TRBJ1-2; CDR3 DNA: TGTGCCAGCAGTGAATTGCGGACAGATGGCTACACCTTC; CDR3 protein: CASSELRTDGYTF
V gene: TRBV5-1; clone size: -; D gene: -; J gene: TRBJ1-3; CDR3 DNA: TGCGCCAGCAGCTCCGATACAGGGAAGTCATCCGGAAACACCATATATTTT; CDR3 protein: CASSSDTGKSSGNTIYF
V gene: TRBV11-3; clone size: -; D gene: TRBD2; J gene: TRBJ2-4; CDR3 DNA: TGTGCCAGCACCCCGGGGGCACTAGCGGGAGTTGGCATTCAGTACTTC; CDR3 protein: CASTPGALAGVGIQYF
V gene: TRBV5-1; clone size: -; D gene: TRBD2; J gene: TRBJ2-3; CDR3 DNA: TGCGCCAGTAGAGGACTAGCGGGAGAGGTAGATACGCAGTATTTT; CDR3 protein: CASRGLAGEVDTQYF
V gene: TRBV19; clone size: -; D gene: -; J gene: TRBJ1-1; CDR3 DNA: TGTGCCAGTAGTGAGCCAGGGGTTTGGACTGAAGCTTTCTTT; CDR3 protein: CASSEPGVWTEAFF
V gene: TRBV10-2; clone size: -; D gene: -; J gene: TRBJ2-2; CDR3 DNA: TGCGCCACATTAGGGGATTGGGCCGGGGAGCTGTTTTTT; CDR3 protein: CATLGDWAGELFF